The 6 T cell receptor beta chains in this list originate from one sample, sequenced in a study of blood T cell repertoires in COVID-19. Method: immunoSEQ multiplex PCR; TCRdb's copy keeps in-frame clones and lacks some. The data show a few hundred thousand clones, around 83% seen once. The sequenced sample consisted of peripheral blood. The receptors derive from a man aged 45-60 years with active or convalescent COVID-19.

The chain links TRBV19 to TRBJ2-7, with 9 nucleotides matching TRBD2. The ends lost 6 bases at V and 1 base at J; junction bases unmatched: 7. The CDR3 sequence is 15 residues long. Germline V CDR1 and CDR2: LNHDA, SQIVND (reference sequence). Written as DNA, the CDR3 is TGTGCCAGTAGACATAGCGGGAGTAGGTCCTACGAGCAGTACTTC. The encoded protein is CASRHSGSRSYEQYF.

CDR3 DNA: TGTGCCAGCAGCGTACAGGGGACGGAGTTTGGCTACACCTTC. This encodes CASSVQGTEFGYTF. The chain joins TRBV9 to TRBJ1-2; a possible D gene is TRBD1 (6 bases). V was clipped by 1 base and J by 7 bases, with 14 bases between them. Germline V gene lookup returns CDR1 SGDLS and CDR2 YYNGEE. This CDR3 comprises 14 residues.

This clone was counted a single time. The chain carries TRBV18 and TRBJ1-2; 9 bases line up with TRBD1. V shed 3 bases and J 4 bases; nucleotides not matched to a gene: 6. CDR1 KGHSH and CDR2 LQKENI come from the germline V gene. The CDR3 totals 15 residues. CDR3 loop: CASSPLTGGVYGYTF. The CDR3 region has the DNA TGTGCCAGCTCACCGTTGACAGGGGGTGTCTATGGCTACACCTTC.

The genes are TRBV5-4 and TRBJ1-4; no reliable D call. The CDR3 extends over 15 amino acids. Germline CDR1 is SGHNT and CDR2 is YYREEE (reference sequence). Trimming pared 4 bases from V and 4 bases from J, leaving 14 bases between. The CDR3 DNA reads as TGTGCCAGCAGCCTAACACCCGCGGGTAATGAAAAACTGTTTTTT. It specifies CASSLTPAGNEKLFF.

The chain has TRBV7-2 and TRBJ1-5; D ambiguous. CDR1 SGHTA and CDR2 FQGNSA come from the germline V gene. The V end was cut by 1 base, the J end by 5 bases, with 9 bases between. The CDR3 is 14 residues long. In nucleotides, the CDR3 is TGTGCCAGCAGCTTAGTAGTCCAGGATCAGCCCCAGCATTTT. As protein: CASSLVVQDQPQHF.

This rearrangement joins TRBV19 to TRBJ1-6; D is uncertain. V was trimmed by 7 bases and J by 8 bases, leaving 12 bases between them. CDR1 is LNHDA and CDR2 is SQIVND in the germline V gene (reference sequence). This CDR3 is built from 13 residues. The CDR3 loop is CASKWSADSPLHF. In DNA form, the CDR3 reads TGTGCCAGTAAATGGAGCGCGGATTCACCCCTCCACTTT.